One TCR beta chain is described in this entry. Its specificity is not known. These data are taken from a study of T cell responses to AZD1222 COVID-19 vaccine. Study information: The study pooled second doses at about 4 or about 12 weeks.

V was cut by 0 bases and J by 1 base, with 10 bases left in between. CDR1 is KGHSH, CDR2 LQKENI, per germline. The CDR3 runs to 15 residues. General study results and limits: Donors, mostly white British, included more females; clonal diversity was possibly underestimated. CD4 TCRs linked to vaccination spanned spike, dominating at 160-218 and 743-854.

Method: immunoSEQ multiplex PCR; TCRdb's copy keeps in-frame clones and lacks some. The sample includes 150,000 or so clones, roughly nine tenths seen only once; the top ten take about 1.7%. This clonotype was sampled from an adult in good health. The chain recombines TRBV18 with TRBJ2-7, with a weak D call TRBD1 (6 bases). The sample here was peripheral blood, taken on day 0 of AZD1222 vaccination. This CDR3 is CASSPPAGASYEQYF. The CDR3 nucleotides read TGTGCCAGCTCACCACCGGCAGGGGCTTCCTACGAGCAGTACTTC.